These 2 T cell receptor beta chains were all obtained from the same sample, sequenced in a study of identifying expanded T cells in peripheral blood. Sequencing used immunoSEQ multiplex PCR; TCRdb keeps in-frame clones, though not all of them. The sample lists about 82,000 clones, about 87% seen once, with 7.3% in the top ten. Sequencing input: blood. The origin of the receptors is a person aged 18 to 70 in good health.

This sequence joins TRBV15 and TRBJ2-1; 11 bases are shared with TRBD2. Per the germline V gene, CDR1 is LNHNV and CDR2 is YYDKDF (reference sequence). CDR3 length: 17 residues. V lost 5 bases to trimming and J lost 4 bases; unmatched junction nucleotides: 10. CDR3 amino acids: CATSAYSSSGGYNEQFF. As DNA, the CDR3 is TGTGCCACCAGCGCCTATTCCTCTAGCGGGGGGTACAATGAGCAGTTCTTC.

The chain carries TRBV30 and TRBJ1-2; 8 bases are a match to TRBD1. Trimming removed 4 bases from V and 2 bases from J; junction bases left unmatched: 6. The CDR3 totals 14 residues. Germline values: CDR1 GTSNPN, CDR2 SVGIG (reference sequence). The CDR3 sequence: CAWTRTGMNYGYTF. CDR3 sequence (DNA): TGTGCCTGGACCAGGACAGGGATGAACTATGGCTACACCTTC.